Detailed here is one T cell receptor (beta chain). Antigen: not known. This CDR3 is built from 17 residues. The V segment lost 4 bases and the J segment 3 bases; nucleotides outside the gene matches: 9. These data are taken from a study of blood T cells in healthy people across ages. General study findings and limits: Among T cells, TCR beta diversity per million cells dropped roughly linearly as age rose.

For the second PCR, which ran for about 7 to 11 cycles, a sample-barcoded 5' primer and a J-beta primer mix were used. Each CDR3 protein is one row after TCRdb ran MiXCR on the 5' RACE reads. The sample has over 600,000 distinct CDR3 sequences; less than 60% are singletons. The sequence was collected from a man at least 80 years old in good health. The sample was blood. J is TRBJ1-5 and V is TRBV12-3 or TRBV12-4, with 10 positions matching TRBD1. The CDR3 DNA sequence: TGTGCCAGCAGTTCCATCGGGACAGGGGCCAACAATCAGCCCCAGCATTTT. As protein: CASSSIGTGANNQPQHF.